These 27 T cell receptor beta chains came from one sample sequenced in a study of T cell responses to AZD1222 COVID-19 vaccine. Here immunoSEQ multiplex PCR was the method, and the copy in TCRdb shows in-frame clones only, minus some. The data show about 100,000 clones, around nine tenths seen once. The source material was peripheral blood, sampled on day 0 of AZD1222 vaccination. Source of these receptors: an adult in good health.

V is TRBV6-4 and J is TRBJ2-3; 7 bases align to TRBD2. With V trimmed by 3 bases and J by 2 bases, 8 bases remained unmatched. The CDR3 is 16 amino acids. In germline, CDR1 is MRHNA, CDR2 SNTAGT. CDR3 nucleotide sequence: TGTGCCAGCAGTGAGAGTAGCGGGCTTTTCACAGATACGCAGTATTTT. It is translated as CASSESSGLFTDTQYF.

V is TRBV15 and J is TRBJ2-7, with TRBD2 matching 8 bases. This CDR3 contains 15 residues. Germline assignment: CDR1 LNHNV and CDR2 YYDKDF (reference sequence). Germline trimming cut 0 bases from V and 4 bases from J; bases unmatched to any gene: 5. The DNA for the CDR3 is TGTGCCACCAGCAGAGACCCCGGGACTAGTTACGAGCAGTACTTC. As protein: CATSRDPGTSYEQYF.

The CDR3 here is CASNKDRAIYGYTF. CDR3 DNA sequence: TGTGCCAGTAATAAAGACAGGGCCATCTATGGCTACACCTTC. J is TRBJ1-2 and V is TRBV19, with 7 bases fitting TRBD1. The V segment lost 7 bases and the J segment 4 bases; nucleotides outside the gene matches: 9. The CDR3 length is 14 residues. Germline V gene lookup returns CDR1 LNHDA and CDR2 SQIVND (reference sequence).

This clone was seen more than once but under ten times. This chain joins TRBV4-2 and TRBJ2-7, with a possible D match to TRBD2 (6 bases). Per germline, CDR1 LGHNA and CDR2 YNFKEQ. V was clipped by 0 bases and J by 7 bases, with 13 bases between them. The CDR3 has 14 residues. The CDR3, as DNA: TGTGCCAGCAGCCAAGATGTTGAGCGGGCGGAGCAGTACTTC. Its translation is CASSQDVERAEQYF.

The chain has TRBV19 and TRBJ2-6, with D hard to call. This CDR3 is built from 14 residues. With 9 bases removed from V and 1 base from J, the gap between germline ends came to 10 bases. The germline CDR1 and CDR2 sequences are LNHDA and SQIVND (reference sequence). This CDR3 is CASRRPSGANVLTF. CDR3 sequence (DNA): TGTGCCAGCAGAAGACCATCTGGGGCCAACGTCCTGACTTTC.

The gene calls are TRBV5-4 and TRBJ2-1, with a tentative D call TRBD2 (5 bases). The V end lost 0 bases, the J end lost 3 bases, and 10 bases lay between the germline ends. This CDR3 spans 15 amino acids. In germline, CDR1 is SGHNT, CDR2 YYREEE (reference sequence). CDR3 in amino acids: CASSLGLPLYNEQFF. The CDR3 DNA reads as TGTGCCAGCAGCTTGGGACTACCACTCTACAATGAGCAGTTCTTC.

The V call is TRBV6-5, the J call TRBJ2-1; no clear D gene. With 0 bases removed from V and 5 bases from J, the gap between germline ends came to 14 bases. Looked up from germline, CDR1 is MNHEY and CDR2 is SVGAGI. This CDR3 comprises 16 residues. In DNA form, the CDR3 reads TGTGCCAGCAGTTACTCGTTTGGGGTTTTTAACAATGAGCAGTTCTTC. This encodes CASSYSFGVFNNEQFF.

This CDR3 reads CASSQDSRVSYNEQFF. The CDR3 DNA is TGTGCCAGCAGCCAAGATAGTCGGGTTTCCTACAATGAGCAGTTCTTC. The chain links TRBV3-1 (or the pseudogene TRBV3-2) to TRBJ2-1; D is unclear. From germline, CDR1 is LGHDT and CDR2 YNNKEL (reference sequence). The CDR3 length is 16 residues. V dropped 0 bases and J dropped 1 base, with 10 bases sitting between them.

CDR3 nucleotides: TGTGCCAGTAGTATCTTCTGGTCCGGGGAGGGGATGAACACTGAAGCTTTCTTT. Translation: CASSIFWSGEGMNTEAFF. The J gene is TRBJ1-1, the V gene TRBV19; possibly TRBD1 for D (5 bases). Germline CDR1 reads LNHDA; CDR2 reads SQIVND (reference sequence). Trimming pared 3 bases from V and 0 bases from J, leaving 20 bases between. The CDR3 extends over 18 amino acids.

The chain uses TRBV12-3 or TRBV12-4 and TRBJ2-5, with D uncertain. The CDR3 extends over 12 amino acids. V was shortened by 6 bases and J by 4 bases, with 9 bases between the two germline ends. The CDR3 loop is CASSPEVETQYF. CDR3 nucleotide sequence: TGTGCCAGCAGCCCCGAGGTAGAGACCCAGTACTTC.

V is TRBV30 and J is TRBJ1-4; D remains unclear. This CDR3 contains 14 residues. Germline values: CDR1 GTSNPN, CDR2 SVGIG (reference sequence). The V end was cut by 0 bases, the J end by 5 bases, with 10 bases between. The CDR3 sequence is CAWSVLSRNEKLFF. CDR3 nucleotides: TGTGCCTGGAGTGTACTATCAAGGAATGAAAAACTGTTTTTT.

V is TRBV7-9 and J is TRBJ1-1, with D possibly being TRBD1 (5 bases). Germline V CDR1 and CDR2: SEHNR, FQNEAQ (reference sequence). This CDR3 comprises 15 residues. V was trimmed by 0 bases and J by 1 base, leaving 9 bases between them. CDR3: CASSLANRRNTEAFF. CDR3 sequence (DNA): TGTGCCAGCAGCTTAGCCAACAGGAGGAACACTGAAGCTTTCTTT.

V gene TRBV2 combines with J gene TRBJ1-1; D is uncertain. This CDR3 spans 14 amino acids. The V end lost 1 base, the J end lost 0 bases, and 6 bases lay between the germline ends. Germline values: CDR1 SNHLY, CDR2 FYNNEI. The CDR3 reads CASSEVGMNTEAFF. CDR3 bases: TGTGCCAGCAGTGAAGTGGGGATGAACACTGAAGCTTTCTTT.

The J gene is TRBJ2-7, the V gene TRBV5-1, with TRBD1 matching over 11 bases. Looked up from germline, CDR1 is SGHRS and CDR2 is YFSETQ. CDR3 length: 16 amino acids. The junction had 7 bases not matched to a gene; V was cut back by 0 bases and J by 5 bases. CDR3 in DNA: TGCGCCAGCAGCTTGGAGGGGGACAGGGGGATCGACGAGCAGTACTTC. It translates to CASSLEGDRGIDEQYF.

This chain uses TRBV29-1 with TRBJ2-3; D not certain. Germline lookup yields CDR1 SQVTM and CDR2 ANQGSEA. The CDR3 is 11 residues long. V lost 7 bases and J lost 1, with 6 bases in between. CDR3 nucleotide sequence: TGCAGCGGCGGCCGCACAGATACGCAGTATTTT. This codes for CSGGRTDTQYF.

The rearrangement links TRBV18 to TRBJ2-7; D unclear. The germline gives CDR1 KGHSH, CDR2 LQKENI. The CDR3 covers 16 residues. V was cut by 2 bases and J by 2 bases, with 16 bases left in between. CDR3 sequence reads: CASSPFEASKTYEQYF. In nucleotides, the CDR3 is TGTGCCAGCTCACCATTTGAGGCATCCAAAACCTACGAGCAGTACTTC.

The CDR3 coding sequence is TGTGCCAGCAGCGCCACGACAGGGAACTATGGCTACACCTTC. This gives the protein CASSATTGNYGYTF. The chain joins TRBV28 to TRBJ1-2, with 7 bases that match TRBD1. The CDR3 loop spans 14 amino acids. Trimming removed 6 bases from V and 2 bases from J; junction bases left unmatched: 6. Looked up from germline, CDR1 is MDHEN and CDR2 is SYDVKM.

The CDR3 DNA reads TGTGCCTGGAGTGTACGGGCAGGGAATATCAATCAGCCCCAGCATTTT. This encodes CAWSVRAGNINQPQHF. J is TRBJ1-5 and V is TRBV30, with D maybe TRBD1 (5 bases). V lost 0 bases and J lost 3, with 15 bases in between. CDR3 length equals 16 residues. CDR1 and CDR2 (germline): GTSNPN, SVGIG (reference sequence).

The V and J genes are TRBV14 and TRBJ1-2, with TRBD1 as a possible D gene (5 bases). The CDR3 sequence is 12 residues long. Looked up from germline, CDR1 is SGHDN and CDR2 is FVKESK. V was pared by 4 bases and J by 7 bases, with 10 bases between. CDR3 nucleotides: TGTGCCAGCAGCCTCTGGGGGGGTGGCTACACCTTC. The encoded protein is CASSLWGGGYTF.

The chain joins TRBV27 to TRBJ2-7; 8 nucleotides match TRBD1. The CDR3 totals 14 residues. Germline CDR1 and CDR2: MNHEY and SMNVEV (reference sequence). Trimming removed 5 bases from V and 3 bases from J; junction bases left unmatched: 6. The CDR3: CASSTRTGSYEQYF. CDR3 nucleotides: TGTGCCAGCAGTACAAGGACAGGGAGCTACGAGCAGTACTTC.

The chain couples TRBV30 to TRBJ1-1; the D gene is possibly TRBD1 (5 bases). The length of the CDR3 is 14 residues. Germline V lookup: CDR1 GTSNPN, CDR2 SVGIG (reference sequence). Trimming stripped 0 bases from V and 8 bases from J, with 16 bases between. The CDR3 region is CAWSVASGWSEAFF. The DNA of the CDR3 is TGTGCCTGGAGTGTTGCCTCAGGGTGGTCGGAAGCTTTCTTT.

This clone was observed a single time. The chain is built from TRBV6-5 and TRBJ1-2; a weak D match, TRBD1 (6 bases). Trimming shortened V by 7 bases and J by 3 bases, and 12 bases separated the two germline ends. CDR1 is MNHEY and CDR2 is SVGAGI in the germline V gene. The CDR3 loop spans 13 amino acids. CDR3 protein: CASISTGDYGYTF. In DNA, the CDR3 is TGTGCCAGCATTTCGACAGGTGACTATGGCTACACCTTC.

This clone was observed once. The rearrangement uses TRBV9 and TRBJ2-5; tentative D call: TRBD2 (6 bases). Trimming removed 7 bases from V and 7 bases from J, with 11 bases in between. The CDR3 contains 11 residues. The germline V gene has CDR1 SGDLS and CDR2 YYNGEE. CDR3 protein: CASGGPPTQYF. As DNA, the CDR3 is TGTGCCAGCGGAGGGCCCCCGACCCAGTACTTC.

The chain couples TRBV10-1 to TRBJ2-7, with 7 positions matching TRBD1. J was trimmed by 9 bases and V by 6 bases; bases with no gene match: 11. CDR3 size: 13 residues. Germline V gene lookup returns CDR1 WNHNN and CDR2 SYGVQD (reference sequence). CDR3 nucleotide sequence: TGCGCCAGCAGCCATCCTACAGGGGCTGGGCAGTACTTC. Protein sequence: CASSHPTGAGQYF.

The CDR3 here is CASSANTGAEAFF. DNA for the CDR3: TGTGCCAGCAGTGCTAACACTGGGGCTGAAGCTTTCTTT. The rearrangement links TRBV2 to TRBJ1-1; no reliable D call. Germline V CDR1 and CDR2: SNHLY, FYNNEI. The CDR3 sequence is 13 residues long. With 4 bases removed from V and 6 bases from J, the gap between germline ends came to 12 bases.

This clone was counted a single time. The rearrangement links TRBV5-4 to TRBJ2-1; 8 bases fit TRBD2. From germline, CDR1 is SGHNT and CDR2 YYREEE (reference sequence). V lost 4 bases and J lost 10; bases outside the gene matches: 4. CDR3 length: 12 amino acids. CDR3 protein: CASSESSGEQFF. For the CDR3, the DNA is TGTGCCAGCAGCGAATCTAGCGGGGAGCAGTTCTTC.

CDR3 sequence: CASSQDLGGYQPQHF. CDR3 nucleotides: TGTGCCAGCAGCCAAGATCTTGGGGGTTATCAGCCCCAGCATTTT. The rearrangement uses TRBV3-1 (or the pseudogene TRBV3-2) and TRBJ1-5, with D tentatively TRBD1 (5 bases). Per germline, CDR1 LGHDT and CDR2 YNNKEL (reference sequence). The CDR3 is 15 amino acids. The V and J ends lost 0 bases and 5 bases respectively, with 11 bases between them.